These 8 T cell receptor beta chains share one sample of origin, sequenced in a study of T-cell memory formation after mild COVID-19. TCRdb analysed the 5' RACE reads with MiXCR anew, one entry per CDR3 protein. This table has some 130,000 distinct CDR3 sequences, 5% to 6.5% appearing once. Sequenced sample: PBMCs or a T cell subset sorted from them (not recorded which). Receptors were obtained from an adult woman who had mild COVID-19 (a few samples of this study predate the infection). Cell type and time point are not known.

The J gene is TRBJ1-1, the V gene TRBV7-2; D is ambiguous. This CDR3 has 16 residues. V lost 4 bases and J lost 4, with 19 bases in between. CDR1 and CDR2 from the germline V gene are SGHTA and FQGNSA. The CDR3 spells CASSSVFLGTSTEAFF. For the CDR3, the DNA is TGTGCCAGCAGCTCTGTCTTTTTGGGTACGAGCACTGAAGCTTTCTTT.

The V call is TRBV27, the J call TRBJ2-7; TRBD1 might be the D (6 bases). The V gene's germline CDR1 is MNHEY and CDR2 SMNVEV (reference sequence). V lost 5 bases to trimming and J lost 5 bases, with 19 bases between them. The CDR3 length is 15 residues. CDR3 DNA sequence: TGTGCCAGCAGTCGCCCCCGGGCAGGGGTGGACGAGCAGTACTTC. Translating gives CASSRPRAGVDEQYF.

This clonotype was counted many times. The V and J genes are TRBV4-3 and TRBJ2-7, with 7 bases fitting TRBD2. The CDR3 is 14 amino acids. Germline V gene lookup returns CDR1 LGHNA and CDR2 YSLEER. The J segment lost 2 bases and the V segment lost 1 base, leaving 2 bases of the junction unmatched. The CDR3, as DNA: TGCGCCAGCAGCCAAGCTAGCGGAACCTACGAGCAGTACTTC. This codes for CASSQASGTYEQYF.

This clonotype was detected ten times or more. The V call is TRBV5-8, the J call TRBJ2-6, with D unclear. V was pared by 0 bases and J by 0 bases, with 7 bases between. The CDR3 covers 16 residues. Germline CDR1 and CDR2: SGHTS and YDEGEE. The CDR3 region is CASSLGLSSGANVLTF. The DNA of the CDR3 is TGTGCCAGCAGCTTGGGGCTGAGCTCTGGGGCCAACGTCCTGACTTTC. The variable domain in full, with the rest retrieved from reference TRBV5-8 and TRBJ2-6, is EAGVTQSPTHLIKTRGQQATLRCSPISGHTSVYWYQQALGLGLQFLLWYDEGEERNRGNFPPRFSGRQFPNYSSELNVNALELEDSALYLCASSLGLSSGANVLTFGAGSRLTVL.

The genes are TRBV27 and TRBJ1-4; possible D gene TRBD1, 5 bases. V was shortened by 2 bases and J by 0 bases, with 25 bases between the two germline ends. The CDR3 totals 21 residues. The germline gives CDR1 MNHEY, CDR2 SMNVEV (reference sequence). The DNA of the CDR3 is TGTGCCAGCAGTTTAAAATCTCACCACCGGGGGGGATATTCAACTAATGAAAAACTGTTTTTT. Its protein is CASSLKSHHRGGYSTNEKLFF. The full variable domain, completed using reference TRBV27 and TRBJ1-4, is EAQVTQNPRYLITVTGKKLTVTCSQNMNHEYMSWYRQDPGLGLRQIYYSMNVEVTDKGDVPEGYKVSRKEKRNFPLILESPSPNQTSLYFCASSLKSHHRGGYSTNEKLFFGSGTQLSVL.

The J gene is TRBJ2-1, the V gene TRBV6-1; D gene uncertain. Trimming shortened V by 7 bases and J by 6 bases, and 19 bases separated the two germline ends. This CDR3 comprises 15 residues. CDR1 and CDR2 from the germline V gene are MNHNS and SASEGT. The CDR3 nucleotides read TGTGCCAGCACCCCGGGTCAAGGACGGCGCAATGAGCAGTTCTTC. Translated: CASTPGQGRRNEQFF.

V and J are TRBV7-8 and TRBJ2-2; D is ambiguous. CDR1 and CDR2 from the germline V gene are SGHVS and FQNEAQ. V was shortened by 1 base and J by 1 base, with 13 bases between the two germline ends. This CDR3 contains 17 residues. CDR3 residues: CASSLESALGNTGELFF. CDR3 DNA: TGTGCCAGCAGCTTAGAATCCGCCCTCGGGAACACCGGGGAGCTGTTTTTT.

This clonotype was observed at least ten times. This chain links TRBV5-1 with TRBJ2-2, with D possibly matching TRBD1 (5 bases). Germline values: CDR1 SGHRS, CDR2 YFSETQ. With 2 bases removed from V and 6 bases from J, the gap between germline ends came to 8 bases. CDR3 length equals 13 residues. Written as DNA, the CDR3 is TGCGCCAGCAGCTTAACAGGAGCCGGGGAGCTGTTTTTT. Amino acids: CASSLTGAGELFF. The entire variable domain, with the rest obtained from reference TRBV5-1 and TRBJ2-2, is as follows: KAGVTQTPRYLIKTRGQQVTLSCSPISGHRSVSWYQQTPGQGLQFLFEYFSETQRNKGNFPGRFSGRQFSNSRSEMNVSTLELGDSALYLCASSLTGAGELFFGEGSRLTVL.